This TCR beta chain was observed in a study of monozygotic twins with cystic fibrosis. TCRdb's copy holds only in-frame clones and misses some; the assay was immunoSEQ multiplex PCR. The data contain over 20,000 clones, around 90% of them singletons. The CDR3 has 13 residues. Germline CDR1 reads SEHNR; CDR2 reads FQNEAQ (reference sequence). V gave up 5 bases and J gave up 11 bases, with 16 bases separating them. This TCR was recovered from a girl under 10 years old with cystic fibrosis. The specimen was blood. This chain links TRBV7-9 with TRBJ1-5; D is unclear. The CDR3 DNA reads TGTGCCAGCAGCCCACCAGGAATGGCAGCCCAGCATTTT. Translated: CASSPPGMAAQHF.